This record concerns one T cell receptor (beta chain) sequence. The beta constant-region primer was an equimolar mix of two oligonucleotides covering TRBC1 and TRBC2. In TCRdb, the UMI-ligation and nested PCR reads were re-called with MiXCR into one record per CDR3 protein. The data hold about 21,000 distinct CDR3 sequences, with approximately 11% observed a single time. These data originate in a study of naive and memory T cell subsets. CDR3 length: 17 residues. The V gene lost 1 base and the J gene lost 0 bases, with 16 bases spanning the gap. Germline CDR1 DFQATT, CDR2 SNEGSKA (reference sequence). Separate alpha and beta amplification began at the second PCR step.

The sequenced material came from central memory CD8+ T cells from blood. The TCR was taken from a human donor in good health. The gene calls are TRBV20-1 and TRBJ2-1; possibly TRBD2 for D (6 bases). The CDR3 here is CSARVWEERSSYNEQFF. The CDR3 coding sequence is TGCAGTGCTAGAGTCTGGGAGGAAAGGAGCTCCTACAATGAGCAGTTCTTC.